The entry below describes one T cell receptor beta chain. As yet, its antigen is unknown. For every subset, genomic DNA was evenly distributed across several immunoSEQ plates. Some clones are missing from TCRdb's copy, which holds only in-frame ones; the method was immunoSEQ multiplex PCR. This sample has fewer than 1.4 million clones, with around three quarters found just once. This specimen belongs to a study of shared clonotypes between healthy human individuals. Study-level background: Donors had three CD4 naive, three CD4 memory, two CD8 naive and one CD8 memory plate apiece.

General study results and limits: Sampling covered nothing but blood. Tissue TCR repertoires likely differ from those found in blood.

The sequencing input was memory CD4+ T cells from PBMCs. The subset was: CD45RA-negative fraction. The receptor's source is a man between 18 and 35 years old in good health. Some clones in this sample may be carry-over from other donors' samples.

This chain's CDR3 is CASSLGRFNTGELFF. The CDR3 nucleotides read TGTGCCAGCAGCTTGGGGCGGTTCAACACCGGGGAGCTGTTTTTT. The rearrangement uses TRBV7-2 and TRBJ2-2; D is possibly TRBD1 (5 bases). Germline CDR1 reads SGHTA; CDR2 reads FQGNSA. This CDR3 has 15 amino acids. V was trimmed by 3 bases and J by 2 bases, leaving 10 bases between them.